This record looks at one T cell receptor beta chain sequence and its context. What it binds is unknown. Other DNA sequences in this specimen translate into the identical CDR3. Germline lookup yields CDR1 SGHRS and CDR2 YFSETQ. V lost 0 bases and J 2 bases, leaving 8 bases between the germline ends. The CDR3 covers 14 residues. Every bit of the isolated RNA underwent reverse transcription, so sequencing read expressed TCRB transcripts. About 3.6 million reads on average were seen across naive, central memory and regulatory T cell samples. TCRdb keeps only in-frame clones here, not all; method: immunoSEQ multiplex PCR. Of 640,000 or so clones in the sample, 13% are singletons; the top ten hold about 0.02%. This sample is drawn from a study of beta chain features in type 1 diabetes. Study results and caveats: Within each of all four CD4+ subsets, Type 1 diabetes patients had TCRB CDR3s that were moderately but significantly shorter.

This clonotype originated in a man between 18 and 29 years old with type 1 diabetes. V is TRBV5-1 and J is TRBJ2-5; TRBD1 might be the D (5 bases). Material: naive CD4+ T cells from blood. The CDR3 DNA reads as TGCGCCAGCAGCTTGGGACAGTTGCAAGAGACCCAGTACTTC. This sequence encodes CASSLGQLQETQYF.